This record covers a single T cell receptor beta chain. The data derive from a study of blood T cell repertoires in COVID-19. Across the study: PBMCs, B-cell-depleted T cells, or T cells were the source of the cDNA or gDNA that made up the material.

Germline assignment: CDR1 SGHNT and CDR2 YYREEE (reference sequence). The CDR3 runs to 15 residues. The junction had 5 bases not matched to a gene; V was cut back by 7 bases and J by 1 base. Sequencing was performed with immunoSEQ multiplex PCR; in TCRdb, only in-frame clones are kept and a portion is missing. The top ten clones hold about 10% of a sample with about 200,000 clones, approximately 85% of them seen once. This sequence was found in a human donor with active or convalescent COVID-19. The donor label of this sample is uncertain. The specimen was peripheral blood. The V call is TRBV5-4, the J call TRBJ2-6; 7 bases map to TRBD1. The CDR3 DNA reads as TGTGCCAGCTCGGACAGGTTGTCTGGGGCCAACGTCCTGACTTTC. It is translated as CASSDRLSGANVLTF. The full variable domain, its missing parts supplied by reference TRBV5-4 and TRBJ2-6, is ETGVTQSPTHLIKTRGQQVTLRCSSQSGHNTVSWYQQALGQGPQFIFQYYREEENGRGNFPPRFSGLQFPNYSSELNVNALELDDSALYLCASSDRLSGANVLTFGAGSRLTVL.